These 9 T cell receptor beta chains share one sample of origin, sequenced in a study of CD8+ T cells in alopecia areata. In each case, RNA was isolated and then reverse transcribed into cDNA as the sequencing template. Produced via immunoSEQ multiplex PCR; TCRdb's table is partial and in-frame only. The sample lists a few hundred thousand clones, under 40% occurring once. The sample's treatment: oral pan-JAK inhibitor, 5-10 mg twice daily. The material sequenced was CD4+ T cells sorted from blood, taken around week 34, from a patient treated with tofacitinib. These receptors all stem from a human donor with alopecia areata.

The chain uses TRBV6-5 and TRBJ1-1, with D perhaps TRBD1 (5 bases). V dropped 2 bases and J dropped 11 bases, with 12 bases sitting between them. The length of the CDR3 is 12 residues. Germline V lookup: CDR1 MNHEY, CDR2 SVGAGI. CDR3 bases: TGTGCCAGCAGTTACGGGCAGGGAATTGCTTTCTTT. Translated: CASSYGQGIAFF.

This clone has only a few counts. This sequence joins TRBV6-6 and TRBJ2-7; D might be TRBD1 or TRBD2, each matching 6 bases. Germline CDR1 and CDR2: MNHNY and SVGAGI (reference sequence). This CDR3 is built from 15 residues. V was trimmed by 7 bases and J by 2 bases, leaving 18 bases between them. Here the CDR3 reads CASTERQEGTYEQYF. Here the CDR3 DNA reads TGTGCCAGCACCGAGAGACAGGAGGGCACCTACGAGCAGTACTTC.

The rearrangement links TRBV27 to TRBJ1-2; D is perhaps TRBD1 (6 bases). The CDR3 is 13 residues long. V was trimmed by 6 bases and J by 8 bases, leaving 16 bases between them. Germline CDR1 reads MNHEY; CDR2 reads SMNVEV (reference sequence). Written as DNA, the CDR3 is TGTGCCAGCAGCTTTCACAGGGAGAGAGGCTACACCTTC. This codes for CASSFHRERGYTF.

This clone was seen a handful of times. The rearrangement uses TRBV30 and TRBJ2-6, with a possible D match to TRBD1 (5 bases). Germline values: CDR1 GTSNPN, CDR2 SVGIG (reference sequence). The CDR3 contains 14 residues. Trimming pared 0 bases from V and 7 bases from J, leaving 10 bases between. This CDR3 reads CAWSVKGIANVLTF. The DNA of the CDR3 is TGTGCCTGGAGTGTTAAGGGGATCGCCAACGTCCTGACTTTC.

The chain uses TRBV4-1 and TRBJ2-7; the match to TRBD1 covers 8 bases. Germline lookup yields CDR1 MGHRA and CDR2 YSYEKL. CDR3 size: 14 residues. Trimming took 3 bases from V and 4 from J; bases not matched to a gene: 5. CDR3 DNA: TGCGCCAGCAGCCACCCAGGGGGCCTTTACGAGCAGTACTTC. Residues: CASSHPGGLYEQYF.

The chain couples TRBV4-1 to TRBJ2-3; 8 bases map to TRBD1. With 0 bases clipped from V and 0 bases from J, the junction kept 5 bases outside the gene matches. The CDR3 length is 17 residues. Looked up from germline, CDR1 is MGHRA and CDR2 is YSYEKL. The CDR3 reads CASSQDPRTGSTDTQYF. The CDR3 DNA reads as TGCGCCAGCAGCCAAGATCCTCGGACAGGGAGCACAGATACGCAGTATTTT.

This clone was observed a handful of times. The V call is TRBV7-2, the J call TRBJ1-6, with D uncertain. Trimming left V 0 bases short and J 9 bases short, with 15 bases between. Per germline, CDR1 SGHTA and CDR2 FQGNSA. This CDR3 region has 16 residues. Written as DNA, the CDR3 is TGTGCCAGCAGCTTAGCGACTGTGGAATTTGGTTCACCCCTCCACTTT. Translation gives CASSLATVEFGSPLHF.

This clone showed up just a few times. The chain combines TRBV4-1 with TRBJ2-7, with a weak D call TRBD2 (5 bases). In germline, CDR1 is MGHRA, CDR2 YSYEKL. The ends were cut back, 1 base at V and 7 bases at J, with 11 bases in the middle. The CDR3 sequence is 13 residues long. In nucleotides, the CDR3 is TGCGCCAGCAGCCAAGGATTCGGGGTTGAGCAGTACTTC. Residues: CASSQGFGVEQYF.

The chain combines TRBV11-2 with TRBJ1-5; D is unresolved. Germline-derived CDR1 and CDR2 are SGHAT and FQNNGV. Trimming removed 4 bases at V and 10 bases at J, with 14 bases between. This CDR3 spans 13 amino acids. CDR3 protein: CASSSTSREPQHF. DNA of the CDR3: TGTGCCAGCAGCTCAACGTCCCGGGAACCCCAGCATTTT.